This record concerns one TCR beta chain sequence. Its antigen is still unknown. Trimming removed 5 bases from V and 0 bases from J; junction bases left unmatched: 4. CDR3 length equals 15 residues. Germline lookup yields CDR1 SGHTA and CDR2 FQGNSA. The data stem from a study of CD8 T cells in ankylosing spondylitis. Quantitative molecular-barcoded 5'-RACE generated the TCR beta libraries. In TCRdb, the 5' RACE reads were re-called with MiXCR into one record per CDR3 protein. The sample gives approximately 540,000 distinct CDR3 sequences, about 13% of which show up once; under 7.5% is in the top ten. Study-wide results and caveats: Disease-associated clonotypes exhibited CD8+ identity and were relatively infrequent in peripheral blood. Ankylosing spondylitis blood appeared to carry a characteristic TCR beta motif of 7 or 8 highly homologous variants. Previous work reported some of these motif variants in the synovial fluid and blood of reactive arthritis. Reportedly, disease-linked clones are significantly enriched in ankylosing spondylitis patients' matched synovial fluid.

This chain connects TRBV7-2 to TRBJ2-1, with 7 bases matching TRBD1. The sequenced material came from blood, either unsorted or a sorted T cell fraction (not recorded which). The clonotype originates from a male donor with ankylosing spondylitis. CDR3 in amino acids: CASSPTGPSYNEQFF. The CDR3 DNA sequence: TGTGCCAGCAGCCCGACAGGGCCCTCCTACAATGAGCAGTTCTTC.